The text below deals with one TCR beta chain. What it binds is unknown. After constant-region reverse-primer amplification, full-length variable regions underwent semi-nested PCR with Nested Universal Primer A. TCRdb independently ran MiXCR on the 5' RACE reads; one entry per CDR3 protein. The sample lists some 12,000 distinct CDR3 sequences, 40% to 55% occurring once. Study observations and caveats: Tumor-infiltrating Treg TCR alpha and beta sequences overlapped most with tumor naive CD4+ T cells, then blood naive.

CD25-based Treg depletion was applied to purified naive CD4+ T cells. Germline V CDR1 and CDR2: MGHDK, SYGVNS. V lost 6 bases to trimming and J lost 0 bases, with 13 bases between them. The CDR3 runs 15 residues. The J gene is TRBJ2-3, the V gene TRBV25-1; D tentatively reads TRBD1 or TRBD2 (6 bases each). The sequence was obtained from a female donor with breast cancer. The sample taken for sequencing was tumor-infiltrating naive CD4+ T cells sorted from the breast tumor. The subset is: naive CD4+ T cells, CD4+CD45RA+CD25-. CDR3 region: CASSERGQSTDTQYF. DNA for the CDR3: TGTGCCAGCAGCGAACGGGGGCAGAGCACAGATACGCAGTATTTT.